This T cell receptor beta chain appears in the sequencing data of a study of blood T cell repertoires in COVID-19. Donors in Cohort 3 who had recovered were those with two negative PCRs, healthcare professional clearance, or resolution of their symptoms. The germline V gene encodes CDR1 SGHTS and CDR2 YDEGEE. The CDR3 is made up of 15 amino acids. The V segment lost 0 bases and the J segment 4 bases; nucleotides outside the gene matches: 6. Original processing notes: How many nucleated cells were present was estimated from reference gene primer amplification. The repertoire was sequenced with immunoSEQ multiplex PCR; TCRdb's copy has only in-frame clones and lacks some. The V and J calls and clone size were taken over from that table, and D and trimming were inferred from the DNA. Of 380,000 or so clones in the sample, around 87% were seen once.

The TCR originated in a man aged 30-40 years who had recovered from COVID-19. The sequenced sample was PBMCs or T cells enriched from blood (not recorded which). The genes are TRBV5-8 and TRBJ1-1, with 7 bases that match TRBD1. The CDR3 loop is CASSLGQGGSTEAFF. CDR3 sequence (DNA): TGTGCCAGCAGCTTGGGACAGGGTGGTAGCACTGAAGCTTTCTTT.